This T cell receptor beta chain was sequenced during a study of sequential checkpoint blockade in melanoma. Overall study context: Patients were randomized 1:1 to nivolumab-then-ipilimumab or ipilimumab-then-nivolumab first-line. Both treatment sequences were followed by maintenance nivolumab.

The V end lost 0 bases, the J end lost 8 bases, and 14 bases lay between the germline ends. Per germline, CDR1 MGHRA and CDR2 YSYEKL. The CDR3 has 15 residues. The assay was immunoSEQ multiplex PCR, and TCRdb's table has in-frame clones only and misses some. The repertoire holds some 11,000 clones, with 65% to 70% as singletons. Treatment specified: randomized to nivolumab then ipilimumab (arm A) or the reverse (arm B). Sorted cells were live CD3+CD8+, lacking CD19 and CD56, from PBMCs. By frequency in the sample, this clone is large. The sequence was collected from a human donor with melanoma. The rearrangement uses TRBV4-1 and TRBJ2-1; TRBD2 is a possible D gene (6 bases). The specimen was CD8+ T cells sorted from blood (inferred from file names), collected from a patient given nivolumab and ipilimumab in sequence. The CDR3 nucleotides read TGCGCCAGCAGCCAAGACTTAGCGGCGGGCTATGAGCAGTTCTTC. It specifies CASSQDLAAGYEQFF.